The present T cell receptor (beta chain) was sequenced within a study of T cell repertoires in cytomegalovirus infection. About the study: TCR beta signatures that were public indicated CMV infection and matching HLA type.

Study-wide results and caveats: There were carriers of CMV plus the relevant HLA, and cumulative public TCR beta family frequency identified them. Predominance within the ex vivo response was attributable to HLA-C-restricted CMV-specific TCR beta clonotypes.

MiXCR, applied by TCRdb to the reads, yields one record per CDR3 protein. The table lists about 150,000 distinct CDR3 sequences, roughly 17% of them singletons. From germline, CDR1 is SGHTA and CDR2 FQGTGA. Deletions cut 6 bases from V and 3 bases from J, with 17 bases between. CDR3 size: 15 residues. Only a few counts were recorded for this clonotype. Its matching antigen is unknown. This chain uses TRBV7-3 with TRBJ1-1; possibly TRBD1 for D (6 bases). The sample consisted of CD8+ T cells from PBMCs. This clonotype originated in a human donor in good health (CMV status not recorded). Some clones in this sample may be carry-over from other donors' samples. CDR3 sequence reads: CASSSGGGTYTEAFF. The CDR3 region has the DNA TGTGCCAGCAGTTCGGGGGGGGGGACATACACTGAAGCTTTCTTT.